Listed below are T cell receptor beta chains from one sample, sequenced in a study of B cell selection in AIRE deficiency. Clones were sequenced by immunoSEQ multiplex PCR, and TCRdb holds only the in-frame ones, with some missing. The sample yields fewer than 30,000 clones, about 96% seen once. The specimen was CD4+CD127+ conventional T cells sorted from PBMCs. These receptors were collected from a human donor in good health. CDR3s include the opening cysteine and the closing phenylalanine or tryptophan. Fields, in order: D gene, clone size, J gene, V gene, CDR3 protein, CDR3 DNA. A D gene is named only where the DNA matches it firmly. Only some rows state a clone size, as once, few, many or a class for expanded clones.

d_call: .; clone_size: .; j_call: TRBJ1-2; v_call: TRBV28; cdr3_aa: CASRKGVRISPQDGYTF; cdr3_nt: TGTGCCAGCAGAAAGGGAGTCCGCATCTCTCCACAAGATGGCTACACCTTC
d_call: .; clone_size: .; j_call: TRBJ2-6; v_call: TRBV4-2; cdr3_aa: CASSQDQRAGANVLTF; cdr3_nt: TGTGCCAGCAGCCAAGATCAAAGGGCTGGGGCCAACGTCCTGACTTTC
d_call: .; clone_size: .; j_call: TRBJ2-2; v_call: TRBV11-3; cdr3_aa: CASSYEHTGELFF; cdr3_nt: TGTGCCAGCAGCTATGAGCACACCGGGGAGCTGTTTTTT
d_call: TRBD1; clone_size: .; j_call: TRBJ1-5; v_call: TRBV28; cdr3_aa: CATVTGSQPQHF; cdr3_nt: TGTGCCACTGTGACAGGGAGTCAGCCCCAGCATTTT
d_call: .; clone_size: .; j_call: TRBJ2-1; v_call: TRBV9; cdr3_aa: CASSVESRGSYNEQFF; cdr3_nt: TGTGCCAGCAGCGTAGAGAGTCGGGGGAGCTACAATGAGCAGTTCTTC
d_call: .; clone_size: .; j_call: TRBJ2-5; v_call: TRBV9; cdr3_aa: CASSVGLAQETQYF; cdr3_nt: TGTGCCAGCAGCGTAGGGCTGGCACAAGAGACCCAGTACTTC
d_call: .; clone_size: once; j_call: TRBJ1-2; v_call: TRBV5-5; cdr3_aa: CASSQPYGPNYGYTF; cdr3_nt: TGTGCCAGCAGCCAACCCTACGGACCTAACTATGGCTACACCTTC
d_call: TRBD2; clone_size: .; j_call: TRBJ2-7; v_call: TRBV6-5; cdr3_aa: CASSYSRASGIYEQYF; cdr3_nt: TGTGCCAGCAGTTACTCAAGGGCTAGCGGGATCTACGAGCAGTACTTC
d_call: .; clone_size: few; j_call: TRBJ2-7; v_call: TRBV6-6; cdr3_aa: CASSYSIANYEQYF; cdr3_nt: TGTGCCAGCAGTTACTCGATAGCGAACTACGAGCAGTACTTC
d_call: .; clone_size: .; j_call: TRBJ2-6; v_call: TRBV5-1; cdr3_aa: CASSEDLALVLTF; cdr3_nt: TGCGCCAGCAGCGAGGACTTAGCCTTGGTCCTGACTTTC
d_call: .; clone_size: .; j_call: TRBJ1-5; v_call: TRBV2; cdr3_aa: CASSGISGAKPQHF; cdr3_nt: TGTGCCAGCAGTGGGATTTCAGGGGCAAAGCCCCAGCATTTT
d_call: .; clone_size: .; j_call: TRBJ1-2; v_call: TRBV13; cdr3_aa: CASSLATGGYTF; cdr3_nt: TGTGCCAGCAGCTTAGCAACGGGGGGCTACACCTTC
d_call: .; clone_size: .; j_call: TRBJ2-1; v_call: TRBV7-9; cdr3_aa: CASSLGETYNEQFF; cdr3_nt: TGTGCCAGCAGCTTGGGGGAAACGTACAATGAGCAGTTCTTC
d_call: TRBD1; clone_size: .; j_call: TRBJ1-4; v_call: TRBV19; cdr3_aa: CASRNRGSTNEKLFF; cdr3_nt: TGTGCCAGTAGAAACAGGGGGTCAACTAATGAAAAACTGTTTTTT
d_call: TRBD1; clone_size: .; j_call: TRBJ1-2; v_call: TRBV6-6; cdr3_aa: CASSPIEGAAGYTF; cdr3_nt: TGCGCCAGCAGCCCCATTGAGGGGGCGGCGGGCTACACCTTC
d_call: .; clone_size: few; j_call: TRBJ2-7; v_call: TRBV21-1; cdr3_aa: CASKGRTYEQYF; cdr3_nt: TGTGCCAGCAAGGGCAGGACTTACGAGCAGTACTTC
d_call: .; clone_size: .; j_call: TRBJ2-7; v_call: TRBV28; cdr3_aa: CASSSPGTKNEQYF; cdr3_nt: TGTGCCAGCAGCTCCCCCGGGACGAAAAACGAGCAGTACTTC
d_call: .; clone_size: .; j_call: TRBJ2-3; v_call: TRBV6-1; cdr3_aa: CASSGDGSDTQYF; cdr3_nt: TGTGCCAGCAGTGGCGACGGCTCTGATACGCAGTATTTT
d_call: TRBD1; clone_size: .; j_call: TRBJ1-1; v_call: TRBV7-9; cdr3_aa: CASSQGQAGTEAFF; cdr3_nt: TGTGCCAGCAGCCAGGGACAGGCCGGGACTGAAGCTTTCTTT
d_call: .; clone_size: .; j_call: TRBJ1-2; v_call: TRBV6-5; cdr3_aa: CASSYLKDSSGGYTF; cdr3_nt: TGTGCCAGCAGTTATCTTAAGGACAGTAGCGGCGGCTACACCTTC
d_call: .; clone_size: .; j_call: TRBJ2-7; v_call: TRBV28; cdr3_aa: CASRKRGPYEQYF; cdr3_nt: TGTGCCAGCAGGAAACGGGGGCCCTACGAGCAGTACTTC
d_call: TRBD1; clone_size: .; j_call: TRBJ2-7; v_call: TRBV4-3; cdr3_aa: CASSQGGTGRYEQYF; cdr3_nt: TGCGCCAGCAGCCAAGGAGGGACAGGGAGGTACGAGCAGTACTTC
d_call: .; clone_size: .; j_call: TRBJ1-1; v_call: TRBV6-6; cdr3_aa: CASSYSDLAEAFF; cdr3_nt: TGTGCCAGCAGTTACTCGGATTTGGCTGAAGCTTTCTTT
d_call: TRBD1; clone_size: .; j_call: TRBJ2-2; v_call: TRBV11-3; cdr3_aa: CASSPQGVGSGGELFF; cdr3_nt: TGTGCCAGCAGCCCCCAGGGGGTTGGAAGCGGCGGGGAGCTGTTTTTT
d_call: TRBD2; clone_size: once; j_call: TRBJ2-7; v_call: TRBV27; cdr3_aa: CASSSASGGVYEQYF; cdr3_nt: TGTGCCAGCAGCAGCGCTAGCGGAGGGGTCTACGAGCAGTACTTC
d_call: .; clone_size: .; j_call: TRBJ1-1; v_call: TRBV4-3; cdr3_aa: CASSPNLQGNTEAFF; cdr3_nt: TGCGCCAGCAGCCCAAACCTACAGGGTAACACTGAAGCTTTCTTT
d_call: .; clone_size: .; j_call: TRBJ2-3; v_call: TRBV4-2; cdr3_aa: CASSQASGRTDTQYF; cdr3_nt: TGTGCCAGCAGCCAAGCGAGCGGCCGCACAGATACGCAGTATTTT
d_call: .; clone_size: .; j_call: TRBJ2-7; v_call: TRBV5-4; cdr3_aa: CASSLGGISGAQYF; cdr3_nt: TGTGCCAGCAGCTTGGGGGGGATAAGCGGAGCCCAGTACTTC
d_call: TRBD2; clone_size: .; j_call: TRBJ2-1; v_call: TRBV5-1; cdr3_aa: CASSSSSGRHVEQFF; cdr3_nt: TGCGCCAGCAGCAGCTCTAGCGGGAGGCACGTTGAGCAGTTCTTC
d_call: .; clone_size: .; j_call: TRBJ2-5; v_call: TRBV10-1; cdr3_aa: CASSDSSQETQYF; cdr3_nt: TGCGCCAGCAGTGACTCAAGCCAGGAGACCCAGTACTTC
d_call: .; clone_size: .; j_call: TRBJ1-3; v_call: TRBV4-2; cdr3_aa: CASSRPGSGNTIYF; cdr3_nt: TGTGCCAGCAGCCGCCCGGGATCTGGAAACACCATATATTTT
d_call: TRBD1; clone_size: .; j_call: TRBJ2-1; v_call: TRBV29-1; cdr3_aa: CSGSQTGGRYNEQFF; cdr3_nt: TGCAGCGGGTCGCAAACAGGGGGCCGCTACAATGAGCAGTTCTTC